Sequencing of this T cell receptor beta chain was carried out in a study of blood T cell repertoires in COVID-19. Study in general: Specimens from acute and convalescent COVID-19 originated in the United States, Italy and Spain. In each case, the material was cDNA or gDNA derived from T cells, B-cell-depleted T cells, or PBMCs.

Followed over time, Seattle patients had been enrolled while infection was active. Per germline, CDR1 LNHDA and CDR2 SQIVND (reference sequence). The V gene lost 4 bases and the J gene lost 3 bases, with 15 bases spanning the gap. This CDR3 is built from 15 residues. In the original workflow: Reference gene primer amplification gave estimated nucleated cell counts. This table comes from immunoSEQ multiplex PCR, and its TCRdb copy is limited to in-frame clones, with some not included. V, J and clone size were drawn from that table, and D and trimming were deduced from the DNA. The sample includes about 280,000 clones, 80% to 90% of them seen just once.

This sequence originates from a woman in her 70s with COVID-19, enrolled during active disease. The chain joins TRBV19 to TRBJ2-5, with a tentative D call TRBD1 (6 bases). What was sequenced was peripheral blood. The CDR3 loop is CASSRWTELKETQYF. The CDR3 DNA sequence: TGTGCCAGTAGTAGATGGACAGAACTGAAAGAGACCCAGTACTTC.